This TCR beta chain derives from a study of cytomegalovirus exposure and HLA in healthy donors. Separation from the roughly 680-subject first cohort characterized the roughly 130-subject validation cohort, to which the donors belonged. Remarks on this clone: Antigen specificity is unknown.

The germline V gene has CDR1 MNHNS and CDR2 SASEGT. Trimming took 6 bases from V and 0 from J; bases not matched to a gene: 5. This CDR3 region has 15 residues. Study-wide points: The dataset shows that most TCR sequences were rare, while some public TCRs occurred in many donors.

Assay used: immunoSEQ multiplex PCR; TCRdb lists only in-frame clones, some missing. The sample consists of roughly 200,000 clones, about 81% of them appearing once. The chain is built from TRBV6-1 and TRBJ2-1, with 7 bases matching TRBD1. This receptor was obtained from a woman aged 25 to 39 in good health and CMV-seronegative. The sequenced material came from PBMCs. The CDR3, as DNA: TGTGCCAGCAGCGACACAGGGGCCTCCTACAATGAGCAGTTCTTC. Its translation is CASSDTGASYNEQFF.